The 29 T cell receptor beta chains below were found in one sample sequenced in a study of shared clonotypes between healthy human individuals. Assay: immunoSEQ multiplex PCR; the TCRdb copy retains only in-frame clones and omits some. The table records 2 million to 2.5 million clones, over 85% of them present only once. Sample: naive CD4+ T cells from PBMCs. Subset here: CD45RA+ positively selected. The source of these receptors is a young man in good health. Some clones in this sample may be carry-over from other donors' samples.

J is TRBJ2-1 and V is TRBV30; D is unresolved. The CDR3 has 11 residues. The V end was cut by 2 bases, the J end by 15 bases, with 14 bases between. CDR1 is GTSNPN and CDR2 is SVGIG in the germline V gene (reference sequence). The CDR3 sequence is CAWSLYEDPFF. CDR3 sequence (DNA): TGTGCCTGGAGTCTATACGAGGACCCGTTCTTC.

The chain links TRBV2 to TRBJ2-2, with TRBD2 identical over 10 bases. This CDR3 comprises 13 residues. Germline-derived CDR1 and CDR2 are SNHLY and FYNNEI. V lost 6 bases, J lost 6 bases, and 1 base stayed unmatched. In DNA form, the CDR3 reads TGTGCCAGCAGAGGACTAGCGGCCGGGGAGCTGTTTTTT. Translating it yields CASRGLAAGELFF.

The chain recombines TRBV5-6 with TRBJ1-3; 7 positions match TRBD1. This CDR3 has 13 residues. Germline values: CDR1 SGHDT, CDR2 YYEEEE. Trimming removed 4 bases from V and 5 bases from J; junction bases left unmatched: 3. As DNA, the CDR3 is TGTGCCAGCAGCCCGGGACAGAGAAACACCATATATTTT. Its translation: CASSPGQRNTIYF.

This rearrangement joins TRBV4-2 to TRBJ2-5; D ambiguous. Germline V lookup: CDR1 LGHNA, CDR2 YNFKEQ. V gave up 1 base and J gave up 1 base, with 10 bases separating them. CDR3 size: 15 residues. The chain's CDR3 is CASSQALGSQETQYF. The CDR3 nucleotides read TGTGCCAGCAGCCAAGCCCTTGGGTCCCAAGAGACCCAGTACTTC.

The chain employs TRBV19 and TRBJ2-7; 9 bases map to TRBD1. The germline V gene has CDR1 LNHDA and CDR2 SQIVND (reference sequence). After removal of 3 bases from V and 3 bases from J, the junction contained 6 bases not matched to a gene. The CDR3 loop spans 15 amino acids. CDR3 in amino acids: CASSIKGQGYYEQYF. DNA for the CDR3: TGTGCCAGTAGTATCAAGGGACAGGGATACTACGAGCAGTACTTC.

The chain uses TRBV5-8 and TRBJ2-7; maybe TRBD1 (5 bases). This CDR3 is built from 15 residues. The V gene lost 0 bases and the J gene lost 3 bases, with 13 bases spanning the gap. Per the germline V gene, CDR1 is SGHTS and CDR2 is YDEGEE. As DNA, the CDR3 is TGTGCCAGCAGCTTGGTATCAGGGTCTAACTACGAGCAGTACTTC. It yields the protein CASSLVSGSNYEQYF.

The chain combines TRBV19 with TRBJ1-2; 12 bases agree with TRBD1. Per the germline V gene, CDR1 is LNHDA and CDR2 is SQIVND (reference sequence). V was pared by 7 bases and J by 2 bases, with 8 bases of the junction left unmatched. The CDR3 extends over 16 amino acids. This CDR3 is CASTRDRGLKNYGYTF. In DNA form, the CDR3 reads TGTGCCAGTACCCGGGACAGGGGGCTCAAGAACTATGGCTACACCTTC.

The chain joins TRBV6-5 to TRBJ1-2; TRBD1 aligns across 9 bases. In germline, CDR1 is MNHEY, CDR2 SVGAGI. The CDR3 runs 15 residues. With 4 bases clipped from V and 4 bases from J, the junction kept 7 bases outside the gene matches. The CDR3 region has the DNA TGTGCCAGCAGTTCCTCCTCGACAGGGGGCTATGGCTACACCTTC. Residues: CASSSSSTGGYGYTF.

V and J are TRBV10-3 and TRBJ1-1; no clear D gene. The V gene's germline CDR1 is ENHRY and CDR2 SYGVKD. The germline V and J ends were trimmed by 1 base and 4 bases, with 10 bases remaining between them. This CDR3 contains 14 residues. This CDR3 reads CAISEFRGTTEAFF. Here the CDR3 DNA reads TGTGCCATCAGTGAGTTCCGGGGTACCACTGAAGCTTTCTTT.

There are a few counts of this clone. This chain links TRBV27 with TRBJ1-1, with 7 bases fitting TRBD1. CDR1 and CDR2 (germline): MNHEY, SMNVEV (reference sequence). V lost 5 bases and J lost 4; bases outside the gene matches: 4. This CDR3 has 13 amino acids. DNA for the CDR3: TGTGCCAGCAGTCAGACAGGGTTCACTGAAGCTTTCTTT. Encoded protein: CASSQTGFTEAFF.

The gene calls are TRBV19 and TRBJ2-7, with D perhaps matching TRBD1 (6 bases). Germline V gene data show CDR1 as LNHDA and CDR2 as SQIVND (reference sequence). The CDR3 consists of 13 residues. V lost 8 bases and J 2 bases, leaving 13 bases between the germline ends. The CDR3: CASSDRPPYEQYF. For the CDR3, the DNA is TGTGCCAGTTCAGACAGGCCTCCCTACGAGCAGTACTTC.

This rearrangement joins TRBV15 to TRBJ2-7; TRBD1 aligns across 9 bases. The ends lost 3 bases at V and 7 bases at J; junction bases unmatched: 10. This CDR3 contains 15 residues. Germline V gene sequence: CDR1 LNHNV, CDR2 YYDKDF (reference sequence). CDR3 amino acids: CATSSVDRGLVEQYF. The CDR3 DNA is TGTGCCACCAGCAGTGTGGACAGGGGTTTAGTTGAGCAGTACTTC.

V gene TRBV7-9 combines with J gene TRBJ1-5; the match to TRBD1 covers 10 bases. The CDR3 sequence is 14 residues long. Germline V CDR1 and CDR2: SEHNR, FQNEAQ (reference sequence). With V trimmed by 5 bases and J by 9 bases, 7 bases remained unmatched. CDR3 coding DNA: TGTGCCAGCAGCGCAGGGACAGGGGCCCGGCCCCAGCATTTT. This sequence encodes CASSAGTGARPQHF.

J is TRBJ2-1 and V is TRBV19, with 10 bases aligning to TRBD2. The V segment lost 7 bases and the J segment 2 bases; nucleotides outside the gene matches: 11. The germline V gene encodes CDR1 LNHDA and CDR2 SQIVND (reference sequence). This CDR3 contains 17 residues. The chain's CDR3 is CASTRKLAGTTYNEQFF. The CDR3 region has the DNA TGTGCCAGTACCCGAAAACTAGCGGGGACGACCTACAATGAGCAGTTCTTC.

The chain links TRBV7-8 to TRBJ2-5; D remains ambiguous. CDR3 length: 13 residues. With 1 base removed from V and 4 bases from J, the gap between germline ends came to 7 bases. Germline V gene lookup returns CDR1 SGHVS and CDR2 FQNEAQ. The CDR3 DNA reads TGTGCCAGCAGCTTAGACCCCCGAGAGACCCAGTACTTC. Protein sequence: CASSLDPRETQYF.

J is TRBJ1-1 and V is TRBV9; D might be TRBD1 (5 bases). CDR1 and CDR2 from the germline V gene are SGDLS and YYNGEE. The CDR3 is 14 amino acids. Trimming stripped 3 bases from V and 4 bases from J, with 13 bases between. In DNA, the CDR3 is TGTGCCAGCAGCGACCAACTGGGGGTCACTGAAGCTTTCTTT. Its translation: CASSDQLGVTEAFF.

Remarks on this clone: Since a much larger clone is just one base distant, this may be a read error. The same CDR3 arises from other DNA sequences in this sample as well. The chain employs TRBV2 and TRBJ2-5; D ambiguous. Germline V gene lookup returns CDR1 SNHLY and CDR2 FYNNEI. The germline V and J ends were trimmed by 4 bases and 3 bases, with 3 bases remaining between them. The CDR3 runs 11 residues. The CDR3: CASSAEETQYF. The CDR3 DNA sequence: TGTGCCAGCAGTGCAGAAGAGACCCAGTACTTC.

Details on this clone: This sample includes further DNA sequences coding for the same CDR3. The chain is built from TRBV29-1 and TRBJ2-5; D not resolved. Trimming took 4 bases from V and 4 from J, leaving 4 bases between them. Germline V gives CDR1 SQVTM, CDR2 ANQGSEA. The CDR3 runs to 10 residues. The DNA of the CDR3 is TGCAGCGTTGGCCGAGAGACCCAGTACTTC. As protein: CSVGRETQYF.

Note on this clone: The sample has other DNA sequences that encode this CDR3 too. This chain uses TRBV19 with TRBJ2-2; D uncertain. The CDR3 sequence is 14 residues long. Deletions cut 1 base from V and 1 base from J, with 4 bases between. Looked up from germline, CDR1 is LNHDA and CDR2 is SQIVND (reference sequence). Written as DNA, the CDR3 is TGTGCCAGTAGTATAGGCCGGAACACCGGGGAGCTGTTTTTT. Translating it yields CASSIGRNTGELFF.

CDR3 nucleotides: TGTGCCAGCAGCTTACTCTGGGGGCAAGAGACCCAGTACTTC. Amino acid sequence: CASSLLWGQETQYF. The chain is built from TRBV7-2 and TRBJ2-5; D tentatively fits TRBD1 or TRBD2 (5 bases each). The CDR3 totals 14 residues. Germline V gene lookup returns CDR1 SGHTA and CDR2 FQGNSA. V was cut by 2 bases and J by 2 bases, with 9 bases left in between.

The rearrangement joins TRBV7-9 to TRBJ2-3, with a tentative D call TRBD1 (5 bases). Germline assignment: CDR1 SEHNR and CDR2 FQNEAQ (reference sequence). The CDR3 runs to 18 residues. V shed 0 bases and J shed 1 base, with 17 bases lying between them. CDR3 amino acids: CASSLALGRGWGTDTQYF. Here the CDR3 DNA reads TGTGCCAGCAGCTTAGCGCTCGGTAGGGGTTGGGGCACAGATACGCAGTATTTT.

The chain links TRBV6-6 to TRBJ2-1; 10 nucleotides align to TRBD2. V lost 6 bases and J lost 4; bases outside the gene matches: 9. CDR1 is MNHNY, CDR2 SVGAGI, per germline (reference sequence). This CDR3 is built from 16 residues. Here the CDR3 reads CASRGRTSGKYNEQFF. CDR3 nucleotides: TGTGCCAGCAGGGGTAGGACTAGCGGTAAATACAATGAGCAGTTCTTC.

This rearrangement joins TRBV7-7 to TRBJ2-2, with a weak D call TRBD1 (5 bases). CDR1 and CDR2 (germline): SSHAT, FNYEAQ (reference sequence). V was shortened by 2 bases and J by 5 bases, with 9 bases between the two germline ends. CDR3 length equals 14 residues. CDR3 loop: CASSLRRGTGELFF. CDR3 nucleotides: TGTGCCAGCAGCTTAAGAAGGGGAACCGGGGAGCTGTTTTTT.

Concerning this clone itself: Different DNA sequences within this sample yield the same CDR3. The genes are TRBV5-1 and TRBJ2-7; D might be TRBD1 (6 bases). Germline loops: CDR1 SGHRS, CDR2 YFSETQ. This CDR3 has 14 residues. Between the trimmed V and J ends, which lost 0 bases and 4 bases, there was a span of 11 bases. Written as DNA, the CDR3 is TGCGCCAGCAGCTTGGGTCTAAGGGGGTACGAGCAGTACTTC. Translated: CASSLGLRGYEQYF. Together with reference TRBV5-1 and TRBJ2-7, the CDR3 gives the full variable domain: KAGVTQTPRYLIKTRGQQVTLSCSPISGHRSVSWYQQTPGQGLQFLFEYFSETQRNKGNFPGRFSGRQFSNSRSEMNVSTLELGDSALYLCASSLGLRGYEQYFGPGTRLTVT.

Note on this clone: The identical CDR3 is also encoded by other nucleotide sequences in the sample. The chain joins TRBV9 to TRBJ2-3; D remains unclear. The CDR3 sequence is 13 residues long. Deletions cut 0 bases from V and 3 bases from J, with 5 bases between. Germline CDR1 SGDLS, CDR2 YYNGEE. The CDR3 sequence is CASSVGGTDTQYF. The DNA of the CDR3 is TGTGCCAGCAGCGTAGGTGGGACAGATACGCAGTATTTT.

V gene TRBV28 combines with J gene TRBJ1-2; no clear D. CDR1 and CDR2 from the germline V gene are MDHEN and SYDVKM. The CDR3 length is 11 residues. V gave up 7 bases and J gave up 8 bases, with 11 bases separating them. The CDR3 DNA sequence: TGTGCCAGCAACCTCGGCGTGGGCTACACCTTC. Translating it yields CASNLGVGYTF.

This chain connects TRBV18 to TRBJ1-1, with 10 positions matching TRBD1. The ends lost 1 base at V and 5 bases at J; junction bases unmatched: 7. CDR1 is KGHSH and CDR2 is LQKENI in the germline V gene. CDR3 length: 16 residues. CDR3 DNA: TGTGCCAGCTCACCACTTCTCGGACAGGGGGGAACTGAAGCTTTCTTT. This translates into CASSPLLGQGGTEAFF.

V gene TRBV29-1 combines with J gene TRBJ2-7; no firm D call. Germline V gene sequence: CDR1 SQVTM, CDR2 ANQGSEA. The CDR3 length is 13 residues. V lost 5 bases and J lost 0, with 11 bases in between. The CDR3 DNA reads TGCAGCGTTCGGCGATCCTTCTCCTACGAGCAGTACTTC. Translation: CSVRRSFSYEQYF.

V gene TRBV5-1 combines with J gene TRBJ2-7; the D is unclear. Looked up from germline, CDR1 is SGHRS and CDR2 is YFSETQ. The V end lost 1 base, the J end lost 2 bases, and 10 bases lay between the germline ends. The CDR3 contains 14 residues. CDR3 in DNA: TGCGCCAGCAGCTTGTCTATATATACCTACGAGCAGTACTTC. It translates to CASSLSIYTYEQYF.